Following are 25 T cell receptor beta chains from one sample sequenced in a study of radiation and T cells in renal cell carcinoma. The sample's time point: baseline pretreatment blood. As to treatment: 15 Gy SBRT to primary tumor, nephrectomy 4 weeks later. Generated by immunoSEQ multiplex PCR, the TCRdb table keeps only in-frame clones and is missing some. The table has 87,000 or so clones, around nine tenths seen once. The sequenced sample was blood, obtained from a patient whose treatment included radiotherapy and nephrectomy. These receptor sequences come from a middle-aged man with renal cell carcinoma.

The genes are TRBV7-3 and TRBJ1-6, with 8 bases fitting TRBD1. The CDR3 sequence is 16 residues long. CDR1 is SGHTA and CDR2 is FQGTGA in the germline V gene. Germline trimming cut 5 bases from V and 3 bases from J; bases unmatched to any gene: 6. CDR3 in DNA: TGTGCCAGCAGCGAACAGGGGGGATTCTATAATTCACCCCTCCACTTT. As protein: CASSEQGGFYNSPLHF. Full variable domain (missing parts from reference TRBV7-3 and TRBJ1-6): GAGVSQTPSNKVTEKGKYVELRCDPISGHTALYWYRQSLGQGPEFLIYFQGTGAADDSGLPNDRFFAVRPEGSVSTLKIQRTERGDSAVYLCASSEQGGFYNSPLHFGNGTRLTVT.

The chain is built from TRBV18 and TRBJ2-5; 9 bases line up with TRBD1. The CDR3 has 13 amino acids. The V segment lost 8 bases and the J segment 1 base; nucleotides outside the gene matches: 2. Per the germline V gene, CDR1 is KGHSH and CDR2 is LQKENI. The CDR3 nucleotides read TGTGCCAGCGCGACAGGGGGCCAAGAGACCCAGTACTTC. Its translation: CASATGGQETQYF.

V and J are TRBV19 and TRBJ1-5; no clear D gene. Between the trimmed V and J ends, which lost 3 bases and 0 bases, there was a span of 15 bases. The CDR3 consists of 17 residues. Germline V gene data show CDR1 as LNHDA and CDR2 as SQIVND (reference sequence). The CDR3 is CASSILRVVYSNQPQHF. DNA of the CDR3: TGTGCCAGTAGTATCCTAAGGGTAGTTTATAGCAATCAGCCCCAGCATTTT.

V gene TRBV5-1 combines with J gene TRBJ2-3; possibly TRBD1 for D (6 bases). V dropped 2 bases and J dropped 2 bases, with 12 bases sitting between them. Germline CDR1 reads SGHRS; CDR2 reads YFSETQ. The CDR3 has 15 amino acids. This CDR3 reads CASSLSGQSTDTQYF. The CDR3 nucleotides read TGCGCCAGCAGCTTATCTGGACAGTCCACAGATACGCAGTATTTT.

The chain links TRBV2 to TRBJ2-2; D ambiguous. This CDR3 is built from 15 residues. The germline V and J ends were trimmed by 4 bases and 3 bases, with 12 bases remaining between them. In germline, CDR1 is SNHLY, CDR2 FYNNEI. For the CDR3, the DNA is TGTGCCAGCAGTGTCGGTTGGGCGGACACCGGGGAGCTGTTTTTT. Translated, it gives CASSVGWADTGELFF.

The V gene is TRBV6-5, the J gene TRBJ2-5; possible D gene TRBD2, 6 bases. The end of the DNA is better explained by TRBJ2-7, so the J call may be wrong. The CDR3 consists of 15 residues. CDR1 is MNHEY, CDR2 SVGAGI, per germline. The CDR3 nucleotides read TGTGCCAGCAGTTACTCGAGGAACGGGAGACTCGAGCAGTACTTC. Protein: CASSYSRNGRLEQYF.

The chain employs TRBV18 and TRBJ1-4; 8 nucleotides match TRBD1. This CDR3 has 16 residues. Germline V gives CDR1 KGHSH, CDR2 LQKENI. The junction had 9 bases not matched to a gene; V was cut back by 5 bases and J by 4 bases. The CDR3: CASSSFTGGGNEKLFF. The CDR3 DNA reads as TGTGCCAGCTCATCCTTCACAGGGGGTGGTAATGAAAAACTGTTTTTT.

The chain carries TRBV10-2 and TRBJ2-1; 14 positions agree with TRBD2. Germline-derived CDR1 and CDR2 are WSHSY and SAAADI. CDR3 length equals 14 residues. The V segment lost 9 bases and the J segment 5 bases; nucleotides outside the gene matches: 3. Here the CDR3 DNA reads TGCGCCAGTATGGGACTAGCGGGAGACAATGAGCAGTTCTTC. This codes for CASMGLAGDNEQFF.

V and J are TRBV27 and TRBJ1-2; 11 nucleotides align to TRBD1. This CDR3 spans 14 amino acids. From germline, CDR1 is MNHEY and CDR2 SMNVEV (reference sequence). V trimming: 4 bases; J trimming: 7 bases; junction bases outside the gene matches: 5. The CDR3 reads CASSYRDRGTGYTF. The DNA for the CDR3 is TGTGCCAGCAGTTATCGGGACAGGGGGACTGGCTACACCTTC.

The J gene is TRBJ1-2, the V gene TRBV6-1; D might be TRBD1 (6 bases). V was shortened by 0 bases and J by 8 bases, with 10 bases between the two germline ends. Germline values: CDR1 MNHNS, CDR2 SASEGT. The CDR3 has 13 amino acids. This CDR3 is CASSEASRGGYTF. The CDR3 bases are TGTGCCAGCAGTGAAGCTTCCAGGGGAGGCTACACCTTC.

This sequence joins TRBV19 and TRBJ2-7, with D possibly matching TRBD1 (5 bases). V dropped 6 bases and J dropped 2 bases, with 11 bases sitting between them. The CDR3 covers 13 residues. Germline values: CDR1 LNHDA, CDR2 SQIVND (reference sequence). The CDR3 loop reads CASRLGPTYEQYF. The CDR3, as DNA: TGTGCCAGTAGACTGGGGCCGACCTACGAGCAGTACTTC.

This chain links TRBV9 with TRBJ2-7, with D perhaps given as TRBD1 or TRBD2 (5 bases each). Looked up from germline, CDR1 is SGDLS and CDR2 is YYNGEE. The CDR3 length is 15 residues. Trimming took off 3 bases at V and 0 bases at J, with 13 bases between the two ends. Here the CDR3 reads CASSATGTASYEQYF. CDR3 bases: TGTGCCAGCAGCGCGACCGGGACGGCCTCCTACGAGCAGTACTTC.

The chain is built from TRBV4-2 and TRBJ1-4; TRBD1 matches at 7 bases. CDR3 length: 17 amino acids. Unmatched junction bases numbered 11, after V lost 0 bases and J lost 7 bases. In germline, CDR1 is LGHNA, CDR2 YNFKEQ. Written as DNA, the CDR3 is TGTGCCAGCAGCCAAGATCCCCTAGGGGGACAGAGTGAAAAACTGTTTTTT. Amino acid sequence: CASSQDPLGGQSEKLFF.

This chain connects TRBV21-1 to TRBJ2-7; the table's D call, TRBD2, has no DNA check behind it. TRBV21-1 is tagged as a pseudogene. The CDR3 is made up of 15 amino acids. This CDR3 reads CASSKGLDSHYEQYF. CDR3 nucleotide sequence: TGTGCCAGCAGCAAAGGTTTGGACTCTCACTACGAGCAGTACTTC.

The V call is TRBV6-4, the J call TRBJ1-5; TRBD1 is a possible D gene (6 bases). Germline V CDR1 and CDR2: MRHNA, SNTAGT. CDR3 length: 15 amino acids. Between the trimmed V and J ends, which lost 6 bases and 2 bases, there was a span of 14 bases. For the CDR3, the DNA is TGTGCCAGCAGCCCCGAGGGGGGTGGCAATCAGCCCCAGCATTTT. Translated, it gives CASSPEGGGNQPQHF.

The J gene is TRBJ2-5, the V gene TRBV30; no clear D. CDR3 size: 10 residues. Germline V lookup: CDR1 GTSNPN, CDR2 SVGIG (reference sequence). The germline V and J ends were trimmed by 1 base and 9 bases, with 6 bases remaining between them. The CDR3 region has the DNA TGTGCCTGGAGTGCCCCTCCCCAGTACTTC. Translation: CAWSAPPQYF.

The rearrangement uses TRBV28 and TRBJ2-1; 9 bases match TRBD2. Germline V lookup: CDR1 MDHEN, CDR2 SYDVKM. The CDR3 loop spans 13 amino acids. With 10 bases clipped from V and 7 bases from J, the junction kept 8 bases outside the gene matches. This chain's CDR3 is CATRAGGGNEQFF. CDR3 bases: TGTGCCACTCGGGCGGGAGGGGGGAATGAGCAGTTCTTC.

The V call is TRBV5-1, the J call TRBJ2-7, with no clear D. This CDR3 is built from 14 residues. Germline assignment: CDR1 SGHRS and CDR2 YFSETQ. V lost 0 bases, J lost 1 base, and 8 bases lay in between. The CDR3 DNA reads as TGCGCCAGCAGCTTGGACAGACTTTCCTACGAGCAGTACTTC. The encoded protein is CASSLDRLSYEQYF. Combining the CDR3 with reference TRBV5-1 and TRBJ2-7 gives the whole variable domain KAGVTQTPRYLIKTRGQQVTLSCSPISGHRSVSWYQQTPGQGLQFLFEYFSETQRNKGNFPGRFSGRQFSNSRSEMNVSTLELGDSALYLCASSLDRLSYEQYFGPGTRLTVT.

The chain combines TRBV27 with TRBJ2-7; D is unclear. In germline, CDR1 is MNHEY, CDR2 SMNVEV (reference sequence). CDR3 length: 13 amino acids. V lost 5 bases and J lost 3, with 11 bases in between. CDR3 in amino acids: CASSQPRNYEQYF. The CDR3 DNA is TGTGCCAGCAGTCAGCCCAGAAACTACGAGCAGTACTTC.

The genes are TRBV25-1 and TRBJ1-6; tentatively, D is TRBD1 (6 bases). From germline, CDR1 is MGHDK and CDR2 SYGVNS. The V end was cut by 3 bases, the J end by 8 bases, with 8 bases between. The CDR3 runs to 13 residues. CDR3 residues: CASSDRGDSPLHF. CDR3 coding DNA: TGTGCCAGCAGTGATAGGGGGGATTCACCCCTCCACTTT.

The rearrangement uses TRBV9 and TRBJ1-4; D is unclear. The CDR3 contains 15 residues. With 4 bases removed from V and 4 bases from J, the gap between germline ends came to 14 bases. The germline V gene has CDR1 SGDLS and CDR2 YYNGEE. CDR3 amino acids: CASSLGLSGNEKLFF. CDR3 DNA sequence: TGTGCCAGCAGCCTGGGCCTGTCAGGTAATGAAAAACTGTTTTTT.

The chain links TRBV6-5 to TRBJ2-1; D remains ambiguous. Trimming took 5 bases from V and 0 from J, leaving 5 bases between them. The V gene's germline CDR1 is MNHEY and CDR2 SVGAGI. The CDR3 extends over 13 amino acids. The CDR3 region is CASSQDSYNEQFF. In DNA form, the CDR3 reads TGTGCCAGCAGTCAAGACTCCTACAATGAGCAGTTCTTC.

The V call is TRBV4-1, the J call TRBJ1-1; 7 bases match TRBD1. V gave up 4 bases and J gave up 5 bases; unmatched junction bases: 10. The CDR3 spans 15 residues. The germline V gene encodes CDR1 MGHRA and CDR2 YSYEKL. The CDR3 here is CASSLRAGGGTEAFF. The DNA of the CDR3 is TGCGCCAGCAGCCTAAGAGCAGGGGGGGGTACTGAAGCTTTCTTT.

This chain joins TRBV10-3 and TRBJ2-7; 9 bases align to TRBD1. V gave up 6 bases and J gave up 2 bases; unmatched junction bases: 8. CDR3 length: 15 residues. CDR1 is ENHRY and CDR2 is SYGVKD in the germline V gene. The CDR3 bases are TGTGCCATCAGCCCAGGGACAGGGTCCGCCTACGAGCAGTACTTC. Translating gives CAISPGTGSAYEQYF.

This sequence joins TRBV10-3 and TRBJ2-4; D ambiguous. V shed 2 bases and J shed 4 bases, with 6 bases lying between them. From germline, CDR1 is ENHRY and CDR2 SYGVKD. The CDR3 totals 13 residues. DNA of the CDR3: TGTGCCATCAGTGAGGGTGTAAAAAACATTCAGTACTTC. This encodes CAISEGVKNIQYF.